This is a list of T cell receptor beta chains from one sample in a study of immune evolution from preneoplasia to lung adenocarcinoma. Repertoires were generated with immunoSEQ multiplex PCR, while TCRdb's copy carries only in-frame clones and drops some. The sample records approximately 3,000 clones, less than 80% being singletons. Sequenced: FFPE minimally invasive lung adenocarcinoma tissue. The receptors shown here come from a person aged 60-80 years with lung adenocarcinoma. Both conserved end residues are part of each CDR3. The D gene is left open where the match is weak. Rows give clone size only sometimes, using once, few, many, or a class for an expanded clone.

d_call	j_call	clone_size	v_call	cdr3_aa	cdr3_nt
TRBD1	TRBJ2-1	-	TRBV7-6	CASSLGVGQGTNEQFF	TGTGCCAGCAGCTTAGGCGTGGGACAGGGAACCAATGAGCAGTTCTTC
-	TRBJ1-6	-	TRBV15	CATSRDADSPLHF	TGTGCCACCAGCAGAGATGCGGATTCACCCCTCCACTTT
TRBD2	TRBJ2-3	-	TRBV4-3	CASSQTLAGATDTQYF	TGCGCCAGCAGCCAAACGCTAGCGGGAGCCACAGATACGCAGTATTTT
TRBD2	TRBJ2-7	few	TRBV11-2	CASSLVAGGQYEQYF	TGTGCCAGCAGCTTAGTAGCGGGGGGACAATACGAGCAGTACTTC
-	TRBJ2-1	-	TRBV27	CASSFFGQHNEQFF	TGTGCCAGCAGTTTTTTCGGGCAGCACAATGAGCAGTTCTTC
TRBD1	TRBJ1-4	-	TRBV4-1	CASSPTGGTNEKLFF	TGCGCCAGCAGCCCGACAGGGGGAACTAATGAAAAACTGTTTTTT
TRBD1	TRBJ2-3	-	TRBV6-1	CASSDRTGGTDTQYF	TGTGCCAGCAGTGATCGGACAGGGGGCACAGATACGCAGTATTTT
TRBD2	TRBJ2-1	once	TRBV7-6	CASSLGTSGRSSYNEQFF	TGTGCCAGCAGCCTAGGGACTAGCGGGAGAAGCTCCTACAATGAGCAGTTCTTC
-	TRBJ2-5	-	TRBV27	CASSLSSPPETQYF	TGTGCCAGCAGTTTATCGTCTCCCCCGGAGACCCAGTACTTC
-	TRBJ2-1	-	TRBV15	CATSRAKDGPPEYNEQFF	TGTGCCACCAGCAGAGCCAAAGACGGACCCCCGGAATACAATGAGCAGTTCTTC
-	TRBJ2-3	-	TRBV27	CASSDTDTQYF	TGTGCCAGCAGTGACACAGATACGCAGTATTTT
-	TRBJ2-6	-	TRBV4-1	CASSRIGANVLTF	TGCGCCAGCAGCCGAATAGGGGCCAACGTCCTGACTTTC
-	TRBJ1-3	-	TRBV30	CAWRDPGNTIYF	TGTGCCTGGAGGGACCCTGGAAACACCATATATTTT
TRBD1	TRBJ2-7	-	TRBV5-6	CASSLAGGEQYF	TGTGCCAGCAGCTTGGCAGGGGGCGAGCAGTACTTC
TRBD1	TRBJ2-7	-	TRBV7-9	CASSLTDRGYEQYF	TGTGCCAGCAGCTTAACGGACAGGGGCTACGAGCAGTACTTC
-	TRBJ2-1	-	TRBV5-4	CASSFGTVQGEQFF	TGTGCCAGCAGCTTCGGGACGGTTCAAGGGGAGCAGTTCTTC
-	TRBJ2-3	-	TRBV5-1	CASSTGGTHADTQYF	TGCGCCAGCAGTACCGGTGGGACCCACGCAGATACGCAGTATTTT
TRBD1	TRBJ2-7	-	TRBV11-2	CASSLGGTGLEEQYF	TGTGCCAGCAGCTTAGGGGGGACAGGTTTGGAGGAGCAGTACTTC
TRBD2	TRBJ2-5	-	TRBV4-1	CASSQDRLASGEETQYF	TGCGCCAGCAGCCAAGATCGGTTGGCTAGCGGAGAAGAGACCCAGTACTTC
TRBD2	TRBJ2-1	-	TRBV4-1	CASSSGTSGRALYNEQFF	TGCGCCAGCAGTTCCGGGACTAGCGGGAGGGCCCTCTACAATGAGCAGTTCTTC
TRBD2	TRBJ2-5	few	TRBV5-6	CASSPTAGGPGETQYF	TGTGCCAGCAGCCCGACGGCGGGAGGGCCCGGGGAGACCCAGTACTTC
-	TRBJ1-1	-	TRBV6-1	CASRATANTEAFF	TGTGCCAGCAGGGCGACAGCGAACACTGAAGCTTTCTTT
-	TRBJ1-2	-	TRBV6-5	CASSSTTNYGYTF	TGTGCCAGCAGTTCGACAACTAACTATGGCTACACCTTC
-	TRBJ2-1	-	TRBV7-2	CASSPDLYNEQFF	TGTGCCAGCAGCCCTGACTTGTACAATGAGCAGTTCTTC
TRBD1	TRBJ2-5	-	TRBV18	CASSPQGQGQETQYF	TGTGCCAGCTCACCACAGGGACAGGGACAAGAGACCCAGTACTTC
-	TRBJ2-7	-	TRBV28	CASSRPGNSYEQYF	TGTGCCAGCAGTCGGCCGGGCAACTCCTACGAGCAGTACTTC
-	TRBJ1-5	-	TRBV6-6	CASSYSSGEDQPQHF	TGTGCCAGCAGTTACTCGTCCGGGGAGGATCAGCCCCAGCATTTT
-	TRBJ2-5	-	TRBV29-1	CSVRTHYQETQYF	TGCAGCGTTCGGACCCATTACCAAGAGACCCAGTACTTC